These 18 T cell receptor beta chains originate from one sample sequenced in a study of shared clonotypes between healthy human individuals. Profiled with immunoSEQ multiplex PCR; TCRdb holds only in-frame clones, not every one. This sample has roughly 1,100,000 clones, with approximately 68% found just once. The sequenced sample was memory CD4+ T cells sorted from blood. Subset noted: CD45RA-negative fraction. All receptors derive from a man younger than 30 in good health.

The chain links TRBV6-5 to TRBJ2-1; D gene unclear. The germline V and J ends were trimmed by 2 bases and 5 bases, with 7 bases remaining between them. Germline CDR1 and CDR2: MNHEY and SVGAGI. The CDR3 is 13 residues long. The CDR3 reads CASSYREHNEQFF. The CDR3 DNA reads as TGTGCCAGCAGTTACAGGGAACACAATGAGCAGTTCTTC.

There are a few counts of this clone. This rearrangement joins TRBV29-1 to TRBJ2-3; 8 bases line up with TRBD1. The length of the CDR3 is 14 residues. Trimming at V came to 4 bases and at J to 4 bases, leaving 7 bases not matched to a gene. CDR1 and CDR2 (germline): SQVTM, ANQGSEA. The CDR3 loop reads CSVAGGYGADTQYF. As DNA, the CDR3 is TGCAGCGTTGCAGGGGGCTATGGCGCAGATACGCAGTATTTT.

The V gene is TRBV5-6, the J gene TRBJ1-2, with 7 positions matching TRBD1. V shed 4 bases and J 3 bases; nucleotides not matched to a gene: 6. CDR3 length equals 14 residues. CDR1 is SGHDT, CDR2 YYEEEE, per germline. The chain's CDR3 is CASSPIGTDYGYTF. For the CDR3, the DNA is TGTGCCAGCAGCCCCATCGGGACAGACTATGGCTACACCTTC.

V usage is TRBV4-1 and J usage is TRBJ1-2; D is possibly TRBD1 (6 bases). The germline V and J ends were trimmed by 0 bases and 4 bases, with 12 bases remaining between them. There are 15 residues in the CDR3. Germline-derived CDR1 and CDR2 are MGHRA and YSYEKL. CDR3 nucleotides: TGCGCCAGCAGCCAAGATAAAGGGGGGCTCTATGGCTACACCTTC. It encodes CASSQDKGGLYGYTF.

This clone was recorded only once. This chain connects TRBV2 to TRBJ2-7; D uncertain. V gave up 4 bases and J gave up 7 bases, with 20 bases separating them. CDR3 length equals 15 residues. Germline CDR1 SNHLY, CDR2 FYNNEI. The CDR3: CASSGVGSPKGEQYF. CDR3 coding DNA: TGTGCCAGCAGTGGGGTAGGCAGTCCAAAAGGGGAGCAGTACTTC.

This chain uses TRBV18 with TRBJ1-3; no clear D gene. Germline CDR1 reads KGHSH; CDR2 reads LQKENI. Trimming took 3 bases from V and 1 from J, leaving 10 bases between them. The CDR3 covers 15 residues. The CDR3 bases are TGTGCCAGCTCACCCGGGCTCCTATCTGGAAACACCATATATTTT. Its translation: CASSPGLLSGNTIYF.

V and J are TRBV15 and TRBJ1-2, with D unclear. The CDR3 is made up of 15 amino acids. Germline lookup yields CDR1 LNHNV and CDR2 YYDKDF (reference sequence). V lost 0 bases, J lost 4 bases, and 12 bases lay in between. In DNA, the CDR3 is TGTGCCACCAGCAGAGATTGGGGAATAGGCTATGGCTACACCTTC. This translates into CATSRDWGIGYGYTF.

The V call is TRBV18, the J call TRBJ2-2, with D unclear. Germline loops: CDR1 KGHSH, CDR2 LQKENI. V was cut by 1 base and J by 5 bases, with 26 bases left in between. The CDR3 covers 20 residues. CDR3 DNA: TGTGCCAGCTCACCACGACGTGATCTTTGGCACAGAAACCAAACCGGGGAGCTGTTTTTT. Translation gives CASSPRRDLWHRNQTGELFF.

The rearrangement uses TRBV19 and TRBJ1-2; TRBD1 might be the D (5 bases). CDR1 and CDR2 from the germline V gene are LNHDA and SQIVND (reference sequence). Trimming took 7 bases from V and 3 from J, leaving 9 bases between them. This CDR3 is 12 amino acids long. The CDR3 loop is CASKDRDYGYTF. CDR3 nucleotide sequence: TGTGCCAGTAAAGACAGAGACTATGGCTACACCTTC. Complete variable domain (other parts from reference TRBV19 and TRBJ1-2): DGGITQSPKYLFRKEGQNVTLSCEQNLNHDAMYWYRQDPGQGLRLIYYSQIVNDFQKGDIAEGYSVSREKKESFPLTVTSAQKNPTAFYLCASKDRDYGYTFGSGTRLTVV.

The table lists this clone with a count of one. The V and J genes are TRBV6-6 and TRBJ1-5, with no clear D. Germline V lookup: CDR1 MNHNY, CDR2 SVGAGI (reference sequence). V was shortened by 3 bases and J by 1 base, with 7 bases between the two germline ends. The CDR3 consists of 14 residues. CDR3 sequence reads: CASSYLESNQPQHF. The CDR3, as DNA: TGTGCCAGCAGTTATTTGGAGAGCAATCAGCCCCAGCATTTT.

The chain uses TRBV5-1 and TRBJ2-3, with 7 bases matching TRBD2. This CDR3 has 15 residues. From germline, CDR1 is SGHRS and CDR2 YFSETQ. Trimming removed 1 base from V and 0 bases from J; junction bases left unmatched: 2. For the CDR3, the DNA is TGCGCCAGCAGCTTGACTAGCGCTAGCACAGATACGCAGTATTTT. This encodes CASSLTSASTDTQYF.

The rearrangement uses TRBV19 and TRBJ2-3, with no clear D. The CDR3 totals 15 residues. The germline V and J ends were trimmed by 3 bases and 5 bases, with 15 bases remaining between them. Germline V lookup: CDR1 LNHDA, CDR2 SQIVND (reference sequence). CDR3 nucleotide sequence: TGTGCCAGTAGTATTTTGTTGGCCGCCCGAGATACGCAGTATTTT. Protein: CASSILLAARDTQYF. Based on the CDR3 plus reference TRBV19 and TRBJ2-3, the full variable domain is DGGITQSPKYLFRKEGQNVTLSCEQNLNHDAMYWYRQDPGQGLRLIYYSQIVNDFQKGDIAEGYSVSREKKESFPLTVTSAQKNPTAFYLCASSILLAARDTQYFGPGTRLTVL.

This clone was found once. This chain connects TRBV2 to TRBJ1-1, with unresolved D. Germline CDR1 reads SNHLY; CDR2 reads FYNNEI. The CDR3 runs to 13 residues. V was clipped by 4 bases and J by 1 base, with 7 bases between them. As DNA, the CDR3 is TGTGCCAGCAGTGCAGTCGGGAACACTGAAGCTTTCTTT. This sequence encodes CASSAVGNTEAFF.

This chain uses TRBV5-4 with TRBJ2-3, with 9 bases lining up with TRBD1. The germline CDR1 and CDR2 sequences are SGHNT and YYREEE (reference sequence). The CDR3 runs 17 residues. After removal of 0 bases from V and 1 base from J, the junction contained 6 bases not matched to a gene. CDR3 DNA sequence: TGTGCCAGCAGCTTGGGGACAGGGGTTTTTGGCACAGATACGCAGTATTTT. Translated: CASSLGTGVFGTDTQYF.

This clone was observed once. The sample carries other DNA sequences with the same CDR3. The chain has TRBV16 and TRBJ1-5; D is perhaps TRBD1 (5 bases). Trimming shortened V by 0 bases and J by 2 bases, and 5 bases separated the two germline ends. The CDR3 consists of 14 residues. Germline V lookup: CDR1 KGHSY, CDR2 FQNENV. CDR3 sequence (DNA): TGTGCCAGCAGCCAATCGACAGGCAATCAGCCCCAGCATTTT. It codes for CASSQSTGNQPQHF.

The chain joins TRBV5-6 to TRBJ1-1; TRBD1 aligns across 11 bases. V shed 3 bases and J 4 bases; nucleotides not matched to a gene: 8. CDR3 length: 16 amino acids. Germline loops: CDR1 SGHDT, CDR2 YYEEEE. For the CDR3, the DNA is TGTGCCAGCAGCTCGGACAGGGGGCGAGAGGGCACTGAAGCTTTCTTT. Translated: CASSSDRGREGTEAFF.

The V gene is TRBV27, the J gene TRBJ1-1, with D possibly being TRBD1 (6 bases). This CDR3 region has 13 residues. Germline CDR1 is MNHEY and CDR2 is SMNVEV (reference sequence). V lost 10 bases to trimming and J lost 6 bases, with 18 bases between them. This chain's CDR3 is CATTKRGRAEAFF. The CDR3 DNA sequence: TGTGCCACCACGAAGAGGGGGAGGGCTGAAGCTTTCTTT.

This clone was recorded only once. The chain has TRBV7-9 and TRBJ2-1; D is possibly TRBD2 (6 bases). V was trimmed by 3 bases and J by 0 bases, leaving 15 bases between them. Germline V lookup: CDR1 SEHNR, CDR2 FQNEAQ (reference sequence). The CDR3 consists of 17 residues. CDR3 sequence (DNA): TGTGCCAGCAGCTTGGAAGCGGGCCCTTTCTCCTACAATGAGCAGTTCTTC. It yields the protein CASSLEAGPFSYNEQFF.